The 14 T cell receptor beta chains reported below all come from one sample, sequenced in a study of CD8+CD57+ T cells in acquired aplastic anemia. Patients included in sequencing had previously demonstrated CD8+CD57+ cell expansion by flow cytometry. Genomic DNA acted as the template from which TCR beta VDJ combination and CDR3 sequence profiling were carried out. TCRdb ran MiXCR on the reads and lists one entry per CDR3 protein. The data show more than 150,000 distinct CDR3 sequences, about half seen once. Sequenced material: sorted CD4+, CD8+, or CD8+CD57+ T cells (not recorded which) from PBMCs. The receptors were sampled from a human donor with aplastic anemia.

On this clonotype: This may stem from a read error, because a much larger clone lies one nucleotide away. The chain recombines TRBV11-1 with TRBJ1-1; the D is unclear. With 2 bases removed from V and 3 bases from J, the gap between germline ends came to 10 bases. This CDR3 contains 14 residues. Germline V gene lookup returns CDR1 SGHAT and CDR2 FQDESV (reference sequence). CDR3 loop: CASSLWAEDTEAFF. As DNA, the CDR3 is TGTGCCAGCAGCTTATGGGCGGAGGACACTGAAGCTTTCTTT.

Ten or more counts support this clonotype. The genes are TRBV19 and TRBJ2-3, with TRBD2 as a possible D gene (6 bases). Germline V gene sequence: CDR1 LNHDA, CDR2 SQIVND (reference sequence). V lost 8 bases, J lost 5 bases, and 17 bases lay in between. CDR3 length: 14 residues. CDR3 DNA: TGTGCCAGTTATGGGGGGACCAAGGGAGATACGCAGTATTTT. Translation: CASYGGTKGDTQYF.

This sequence joins TRBV6-5 and TRBJ1-6; weak D call: TRBD1 (6 bases). V lost 4 bases to trimming and J lost 7 bases, with 17 bases between them. Germline V gene sequence: CDR1 MNHEY, CDR2 SVGAGI. The CDR3 covers 16 residues. DNA for the CDR3: TGTGCCAGCAGTTCCGCCGGGGGGGCAAGGAATTCACCCCTCCACTTT. It yields the protein CASSSAGGARNSPLHF.

This clonotype showed up many times. V usage is TRBV24-1 and J usage is TRBJ2-3; 8 positions match TRBD1. The CDR3 is 16 residues long. Germline V lookup: CDR1 KGHDR, CDR2 SFDVKD. With 5 bases clipped from V and 3 bases from J, the junction kept 9 bases outside the gene matches. The CDR3 DNA follows: TGTGCCACCAGTGCCGCCAGGGGGCTAAGGACAGATACGCAGTATTTT. Amino acids: CATSAARGLRTDTQYF.

Note on this clonotype: A much larger clone is a single base away; this may be a read error. V is TRBV5-1 and J is TRBJ1-1, with D unclear. The CDR3 sequence is 15 residues long. Germline-derived CDR1 and CDR2 are SGHRS and YFSETQ. Trimming left V 2 bases short and J 1 base short, with 12 bases between. In DNA, the CDR3 is TGCGCCAGCAGCTTCTGGGATGCGAGGAACACTGAAGCTTTCTTT. Protein product: CASSFWDARNTEAFF.

This clonotype was seen ten or more times. This chain uses TRBV6-1 with TRBJ1-5, with D tentatively TRBD1 (6 bases). Trimming shortened V by 3 bases and J by 0 bases, and 12 bases separated the two germline ends. There are 16 residues in the CDR3. Germline V gene sequence: CDR1 MNHNS, CDR2 SASEGT. The CDR3 region is CASSDGQFYSNQPQHF. CDR3 DNA: TGTGCCAGCAGTGACGGACAGTTCTATAGCAATCAGCCCCAGCATTTT.

The chain couples TRBV30 to TRBJ1-2; D ambiguous. The CDR3 spans 12 residues. V was pared by 0 bases and J by 6 bases, with 8 bases between. In germline, CDR1 is GTSNPN, CDR2 SVGIG (reference sequence). The CDR3 DNA reads as TGTGCCTGGAGTGTACAACGGCATGGCTACACCTTC. As protein: CAWSVQRHGYTF.

The V call is TRBV2, the J call TRBJ1-6, with D tentatively TRBD1 (6 bases). Germline values: CDR1 SNHLY, CDR2 FYNNEI. The CDR3 spans 10 residues. Between the trimmed V and J ends, which lost 11 bases and 16 bases, there was a span of 15 bases. The CDR3 DNA follows: TGTGCCTGGTATCCGGGACAACTCCACTTT. Protein product: CAWYPGQLHF.

The rearrangement joins TRBV15 to TRBJ2-7; the D gene could be TRBD1 or TRBD2 (5 bases each). The CDR3 is made up of 15 amino acids. V lost 4 bases and J 7 bases, leaving 20 bases between the germline ends. Germline CDR1 and CDR2: LNHNV and YYDKDF (reference sequence). The DNA of the CDR3 is TGTGCCACCAGCACCTCTCCGGATGGGGGTTGGGAGCAGTACTTC. It yields the protein CATSTSPDGGWEQYF.

Ten or more counts support this clonotype. The CDR3 region has the DNA TGTGCCAGCAGCCAGGAGACAGGGACGGATCAGCCCCAGCATTTT. It specifies CASSQETGTDQPQHF. This sequence joins TRBV4-2 and TRBJ1-5, with 7 bases identical to TRBD1. The trim removed 3 bases at V and 5 bases at J, leaving 7 bases unmatched. The germline V gene encodes CDR1 LGHNA and CDR2 YNFKEQ. The CDR3 length is 15 residues.

This chain uses TRBV19 with TRBJ2-7; D remains ambiguous. This CDR3 has 15 residues. The V end was cut by 3 bases, the J end by 2 bases, with 14 bases between. Germline assignment: CDR1 LNHDA and CDR2 SQIVND (reference sequence). CDR3 coding DNA: TGTGCCAGTAGTATGACGGCCCAGCCCACCTACGAGCAGTACTTC. This translates into CASSMTAQPTYEQYF.

This clonotype was counted once. It may be a read error: a sequence one base away is much more abundant. V is TRBV12-3 or TRBV12-4 and J is TRBJ2-1; TRBD1 agrees at 9 bases. V trimming: 8 bases; J trimming: 2 bases; junction bases outside the gene matches: 13. The CDR3 totals 17 residues. CDR3: CASGSVPGQGTYNEQFF. The CDR3 coding sequence is TGTGCCAGCGGTTCCGTTCCGGGACAGGGAACCTACAATGAGCAGTTCTTC.

In its sample, this clonotype was seen a few times. This rearrangement joins TRBV6-5 to TRBJ2-5, with 11 bases lining up with TRBD1. V dropped 3 bases and J dropped 5; count of bases not matched to a gene: 8. The germline CDR1 and CDR2 sequences are MNHEY and SVGAGI. The CDR3 runs to 16 residues. CDR3: CASSYLPGQGGETQYF. Written as DNA, the CDR3 is TGTGCCAGCAGTTATCTCCCGGGACAGGGGGGGGAGACCCAGTACTTC.

This clonotype was detected only a few times. The CDR3 sequence is CASSLLGNSPLHF. In DNA, the CDR3 is TGTGCCAGCAGCTTACTTGGAAATTCACCCCTCCACTTT. This chain connects TRBV7-3 to TRBJ1-6; D uncertain. Germline loops: CDR1 SGHTA, CDR2 FQGTGA. Trimming cost V 2 bases and J 7 bases, with 6 bases left between them. The CDR3 length is 13 residues.